A single sample is the source of the 21 T cell receptor beta chains below, sequenced in a study of early T cells in non-severe SARS-CoV-2 infection. TCRdb reanalysed the 5' RACE reads using MiXCR and keeps one entry per CDR3 protein. This sample yields about 67,000 distinct CDR3 sequences, of which under 14% are seen a single time; 3.8% belongs to the top ten. Sample: whole blood. These receptors all come from an adult who was a healthcare worker with PCR-confirmed SARS-CoV-2 infection or an uninfected control (not recorded which).

The chain employs TRBV10-2 and TRBJ1-5, with 9 bases matching TRBD1. The CDR3 is 13 residues long. Germline V gene sequence: CDR1 WSHSY, CDR2 SAAADI. The V and J ends lost 5 bases and 7 bases, in that order; junction bases with no gene match: 3. The CDR3, as DNA: TGCGCCAGCAGTTTACAGGGGGCACAGCCCCAGCATTTT. It codes for CASSLQGAQPQHF.

There are many counts of this clonotype. The rearrangement uses TRBV27 and TRBJ1-5; unclear D gene. V lost 10 bases and J lost 0, with 13 bases in between. This CDR3 spans 14 amino acids. Germline CDR1 is MNHEY and CDR2 is SMNVEV (reference sequence). The CDR3, as DNA: TGTGCCAATGTTGTGGGCGATAGCAATCAGCCCCAGCATTTT. Encoded protein: CANVVGDSNQPQHF.

The V gene is TRBV29-1, the J gene TRBJ2-1, with 7 nucleotides matching TRBD1. Germline assignment: CDR1 SQVTM and CDR2 ANQGSEA. With V trimmed by 7 bases and J by 9 bases, 6 bases remained unmatched. The CDR3 sequence is 11 residues long. CDR3 DNA sequence: TGCAGCGCCCGGACAGGAGGTGAGCAGTTCTTC. Translation: CSARTGGEQFF.

This clonotype turned up a few times. The V and J genes are TRBV29-1 and TRBJ1-1; D gene ambiguous. Germline V gene data show CDR1 as SQVTM and CDR2 as ANQGSEA. This CDR3 comprises 11 residues. V lost 2 bases, J lost 5 bases, and 6 bases lay in between. The CDR3 sequence is CSVEMGTEAFF. Written as DNA, the CDR3 is TGCAGCGTTGAAATGGGTACTGAAGCTTTCTTT.

Many counts were recorded for this clonotype. The chain joins TRBV6-1 to TRBJ2-1; tentative D call: TRBD1 (6 bases). Trimming took off 2 bases at V and 8 bases at J, with 10 bases between the two ends. Germline V gene data show CDR1 as MNHNS and CDR2 as SASEGT. This CDR3 contains 13 residues. This CDR3 reads CASSEIRGDEQFF. Here the CDR3 DNA reads TGTGCCAGCAGTGAAATCAGGGGTGATGAGCAGTTCTTC.

Ten or more counts support this clonotype. This chain joins TRBV20-1 and TRBJ2-5, with a possible D match to TRBD2 (6 bases). The V gene's germline CDR1 is DFQATT and CDR2 SNEGSKA (reference sequence). V was pared by 0 bases and J by 2 bases, with 10 bases between. This CDR3 is built from 14 residues. The CDR3 loop is CSAREGLVQETQYF. The CDR3 bases are TGCAGTGCTAGAGAGGGACTCGTACAAGAGACCCAGTACTTC.

This clonotype was detected ten times or more. The rearrangement joins TRBV20-1 to TRBJ2-7, with D possibly being TRBD2 (6 bases). CDR3 length equals 14 residues. CDR1 and CDR2 from the germline V gene are DFQATT and SNEGSKA (reference sequence). Trimming cost V 6 bases and J 7 bases, with 22 bases left between them. This CDR3 is CSAPEGGDAGEQYF. In nucleotides, the CDR3 is TGCAGTGCCCCAGAGGGCGGAGACGCGGGAGAGCAGTACTTC.

This clonotype was picked up many times. The chain couples TRBV29-1 to TRBJ2-3; possible D gene TRBD2, 5 bases. Germline loops: CDR1 SQVTM, CDR2 ANQGSEA. The CDR3 runs 9 residues. Between the trimmed V and J ends, which lost 6 bases and 15 bases, there was a span of 13 bases. CDR3: CSVPGSDYF. The CDR3 bases are TGCAGCGTGCCGGGATCCGATTATTTT.

The table lists this clonotype with a few counts. This chain uses TRBV27 with TRBJ1-1; D is unclear. V was cut by 4 bases and J by 5 bases, with 14 bases left in between. The V gene's germline CDR1 is MNHEY and CDR2 SMNVEV (reference sequence). The CDR3 consists of 14 residues. The CDR3 region is CASSSIRLGTEAFF. The CDR3 coding sequence is TGTGCCAGCAGTTCTATCAGGTTGGGTACTGAAGCTTTCTTT.

This CDR3 reads CASGLGGLAGAQQETQYF. CDR3 nucleotides: TGTGCTAGTGGTTTGGGTGGACTAGCGGGAGCCCAACAAGAGACCCAGTACTTC. The chain joins TRBV12-5 to TRBJ2-5, with 13 bases aligning to TRBD2. Germline trimming cut 1 base from V and 2 bases from J; bases unmatched to any gene: 7. The CDR3 sequence is 18 residues long. Germline V lookup: CDR1 LGHNT, CDR2 FRNRAP.

This chain connects TRBV12-3 or TRBV12-4 to TRBJ2-4; D remains ambiguous. There are 14 residues in the CDR3. V gave up 3 bases and J gave up 0 bases, with 6 bases separating them. The CDR3 reads CASSFVAAKNIQYF. DNA for the CDR3: TGTGCCAGCAGTTTTGTGGCAGCCAAAAACATTCAGTACTTC.

This clonotype was recorded at least ten times. The gene calls are TRBV6-2 or TRBV6-3 and TRBJ2-7, with 9 nucleotides matching TRBD2. V shed 1 base and J 5 bases; nucleotides not matched to a gene: 9. This CDR3 spans 16 amino acids. Germline loops: CDR1 MNHEY, CDR2 SVGEGT. The CDR3 reads CASSYYPSGMSDEQYF. The CDR3 DNA is TGTGCCAGCAGTTACTATCCTAGCGGGATGTCCGACGAGCAGTACTTC.

This rearrangement joins TRBV6-1 to TRBJ2-7; D not certain. V gave up 6 bases and J gave up 2 bases, with 11 bases separating them. CDR3 length: 13 amino acids. Germline CDR1 MNHNS, CDR2 SASEGT. The CDR3 coding sequence is TGTGCCAGCAGGGCGACACTGACCTACGAGCAGTACTTC. Its protein product is CASRATLTYEQYF.

This clonotype has more than one count but fewer than ten. The chain couples TRBV30 to TRBJ2-7; no definite D call. The germline V gene encodes CDR1 GTSNPN and CDR2 SVGIG (reference sequence). V shed 1 base and J shed 1 base, with 5 bases lying between them. CDR3 length: 12 residues. The CDR3 sequence is CAWSAGSYEQYF. CDR3 nucleotides: TGTGCCTGGAGTGCTGGTTCCTACGAGCAGTACTTC.

V usage is TRBV7-2 and J usage is TRBJ2-1, with TRBD1 matching 10 bases. The CDR3 spans 15 residues. Germline CDR1 is SGHTA and CDR2 is FQGNSA. The V gene end was trimmed by 5 bases and the J gene end by 6 bases; junction bases not matched to a gene: 7. For the CDR3, the DNA is TGTGCCAGCAGCCCGACAGGGGGCTTAACCAATGAGCAGTTCTTC. This translates into CASSPTGGLTNEQFF. The full variable domain, with the rest looked up from reference TRBV7-2 and TRBJ2-1, is GAGVSQSPSNKVTEKGKDVELRCDPISGHTALYWYRQSLGQGLEFLIYFQGNSAPDKSGLPSDRFSAERTGGSVSTLTIQRTQQEDSAVYLCASSPTGGLTNEQFFGPGTRLTVL.

In its sample, this clonotype was seen once. The rearrangement links TRBV20-1 to TRBJ2-1; D unresolved. CDR1 and CDR2 from the germline V gene are DFQATT and SNEGSKA (reference sequence). Trimming removed 8 bases from V and 0 bases from J, with 5 bases in between. This CDR3 comprises 11 residues. CDR3 sequence: CSCSSYNEQFF. The CDR3 nucleotides read TGCAGTTGTAGCTCCTACAATGAGCAGTTCTTC.

The J gene is TRBJ1-1, the V gene TRBV18; D is perhaps TRBD1 (5 bases). The CDR3 is made up of 14 amino acids. Looked up from germline, CDR1 is KGHSH and CDR2 is LQKENI. Trimming took 4 bases from V and 3 from J, leaving 12 bases between them. The DNA of the CDR3 is TGTGCCAGCTCACGAGGGGCAGGATACACTGAAGCTTTCTTT. Its translation is CASSRGAGYTEAFF.

In its sample, this clonotype was seen many times. The chain uses TRBV10-1 and TRBJ1-1, with a weak D call TRBD1 (5 bases). The CDR3 runs 13 residues. The ends were cut back, 4 bases at V and 6 bases at J, with 12 bases in the middle. Per germline, CDR1 WNHNN and CDR2 SYGVQD (reference sequence). The CDR3 coding sequence is TGCGCCAGCAGTGGAGCAGGGTCCTCTGAAGCTTTCTTT. The encoded protein is CASSGAGSSEAFF.

This clonotype was counted only a few times. The rearrangement links TRBV5-4 to TRBJ2-3, with D tentatively TRBD2 (6 bases). Trimming cost V 1 base and J 2 bases, with 17 bases left between them. The CDR3 runs 17 residues. CDR1 and CDR2 from the germline V gene are SGHNT and YYREEE (reference sequence). CDR3 DNA: TGTGCCAGCAGCTTGTTCCGGGGGACCGGAGCCACAGATACGCAGTATTTT. It translates to CASSLFRGTGATDTQYF.

This clonotype was recorded at least ten times. The chain combines TRBV5-6 with TRBJ2-7; 8 bases agree with TRBD1. CDR1 and CDR2 from the germline V gene are SGHDT and YYEEEE. This CDR3 comprises 12 residues. Unmatched junction bases numbered 1, after V lost 4 bases and J lost 4 bases. CDR3 DNA: TGTGCCAGCAGCGGACAGGGATACGAGCAGTACTTC. Translated, it gives CASSGQGYEQYF.

This clonotype was seen at least ten times. The rearrangement joins TRBV12-3 or TRBV12-4 to TRBJ1-1; TRBD1 might be the D (6 bases). This CDR3 contains 13 residues. The CDR3 sequence is CVSRVRGSTEAFF. CDR3 nucleotide sequence: TGTGTATCCAGGGTAAGGGGGAGCACTGAAGCTTTCTTT.